This TCR beta chain was sequenced during a study of blood T cell repertoires in COVID-19. The repertoire was sequenced with immunoSEQ multiplex PCR; TCRdb's copy has only in-frame clones and lacks some. The sample has under 250,000 clones, around 86% seen once. Germline CDR1 reads KGHSH; CDR2 reads LQKENI. The CDR3 covers 14 residues. Trimming removed 6 bases from V and 6 bases from J, with 18 bases in between. Sample: peripheral blood. The sequence was collected from a man in his sixties who had recovered from COVID-19. The chain carries TRBV18 and TRBJ2-7; a weak D match, TRBD1 (5 bases). CDR3 sequence reads: CASSPRADIPEQYF. For the CDR3, the DNA is TGTGCCAGCTCCCCCAGGGCGGACATCCCCGAGCAGTACTTC.